This T cell receptor beta chain was found in a study of blood T cells in healthy people across ages. Overall study context: Template-switching capture recovered about one barcoded beta molecule per two T cells. Study observations and caveats: Researchers report that TCR beta diversity correlated strongly with naive T cell percentage. Unknown donor CMV status possibly confounded expanded clonotype changes.

A second PCR, run for roughly 7 to 12 cycles, used a sample-barcoded 5' primer plus a J-beta primer mix. TCRdb called the 5' RACE reads again in MiXCR, with one record for every CDR3 protein. The sample holds over 1,500,000 distinct CDR3 sequences; 30% to 40% are singletons and the top ten take about 21%. Looked up from germline, CDR1 is SQVTM and CDR2 is ANQGSEA. The CDR3 is 14 amino acids. Trimming took 0 bases from V and 3 from J, leaving 6 bases between them. This clonotype has more than one count but fewer than ten. Its antigen remains unidentified. Material for sequencing was blood. The chain uses TRBV29-1 and TRBJ2-6; D remains ambiguous. The TCR originated in a human donor in good health. CDR3 sequence reads: CSVEEGNGANVLTF. DNA for the CDR3: TGCAGCGTTGAAGAAGGGAATGGGGCCAACGTCCTGACTTTC.